This is a list of T cell receptor beta chains from one sample in a study of blood T cell repertoires in COVID-19. Some clones are missing from TCRdb's copy, which holds only in-frame ones; the method was immunoSEQ multiplex PCR. In the table there are 400,000 to 450,000 clones, 90% of which are singletons. Sequencing was done on a sample of PBMCs or T cells enriched from blood (not recorded which). The receptors derive from a man aged 18 to 29 who had recovered from COVID-19. Both conserved end residues are part of each CDR3. A D gene is named only where the DNA matches it firmly. Clone size appears in some rows only: once, few, many, or a class for an expanded clone.

v_gene	abundance	j_gene	d_gene	CDR3aa	CDR3nt
TRBV27	.	TRBJ2-2	.	CASSSGGRTGELFF	TGTGCCAGCAGTTCGGGGGGCAGGACCGGGGAGCTGTTTTTT
TRBV18	once	TRBJ1-3	TRBD1	CASSVTGGAGNTIYF	TGTGCCAGCTCAGTGACAGGGGGCGCTGGAAACACCATATATTTT
TRBV7-2	once	TRBJ1-1	.	CASSLVSGYTEAFF	TGTGCCAGCAGCTTAGTTTCAGGGTACACTGAAGCTTTCTTT
TRBV7-9	once	TRBJ1-6	TRBD1	CASSPRDSHSPLHF	TGTGCCAGCAGCCCCCGGGACAGCCATTCACCCCTCCACTTT
TRBV28	.	TRBJ1-2	.	CASSSGGQNYGYTF	TGTGCCAGCAGTTCGGGGGGGCAGAACTATGGCTACACCTTC
TRBV6-1	.	TRBJ1-1	TRBD1	CASSEPAGQGAWNTEAFF	TGTGCCAGCAGTGAACCGGCGGGACAGGGGGCCTGGAACACTGAAGCTTTCTTT
TRBV27	.	TRBJ1-1	.	CASSLWGGTVPEAFF	TGTGCCAGCAGTTTGTGGGGGGGAACCGTCCCTGAAGCTTTCTTT
TRBV3-1/TRBV3-2	.	TRBJ1-1	.	CASSPSGRVVTEAFF	TGTGCCAGCAGCCCATCCGGTCGAGTCGTCACTGAAGCTTTCTTT
TRBV7-8	.	TRBJ1-5	.	CASSSRWGGLQPQHF	TGTGCCAGCAGCTCCAGATGGGGGGGGCTTCAGCCCCAGCATTTT
TRBV28	.	TRBJ2-7	.	CASTNEYEQYF	TGTGCCAGCACCAATGAGTACGAGCAGTACTTC
TRBV7-9	few	TRBJ2-7	TRBD2	CASSPRTSGRIYEQYF	TGTGCCAGCAGCCCTAGGACTAGCGGGAGGATCTACGAGCAGTACTTC
TRBV5-1	.	TRBJ2-3	.	CASSYGVSSTDTQYF	TGCGCCAGTAGTTACGGAGTTTCTAGCACAGATACGCAGTATTTT
TRBV29-1	.	TRBJ1-6	.	CSVAQGDNSPLHF	TGCAGCGTCGCTCAGGGTGATAATTCACCCCTCCACTTT
TRBV27	.	TRBJ1-2	TRBD1	CASSLGTGGSYGYTF	TGTGCCAGCAGTCTTGGGACAGGGGGTAGCTATGGCTACACCTTC
TRBV7-6	.	TRBJ2-7	.	CASSLDEGAYEQYF	TGTGCCAGCAGCTTAGATGAGGGGGCCTACGAGCAGTACTTC
TRBV9	.	TRBJ1-6	.	CASSVSRSDYNSPLHF	TGTGCCAGCAGCGTATCGCGGTCAGACTATAATTCACCCCTCCACTTT
TRBV24-1	.	TRBJ2-7	TRBD2	CATGPSGASYEQYF	TGTGCCACCGGGCCTAGCGGGGCTTCCTACGAGCAGTACTTC
TRBV5-3	.	TRBJ2-2	TRBD1	CARSAYPRGTGELFF	TGTGCCAGAAGCGCGTATCCCAGGGGGACCGGGGAGCTGTTTTTT
TRBV11-2	.	TRBJ2-1	TRBD1	CASSPNRGENNEQFF	TGTGCCAGCAGCCCGAACAGGGGGGAGAACAATGAGCAGTTCTTC
TRBV5-1	.	TRBJ2-7	TRBD2	CASRTSGTNYEQYF	TGCGCCAGCAGGACTAGCGGGACGAACTACGAGCAGTACTTC
TRBV11-2	once	TRBJ1-2	.	CASSFLESPGYTF	TGTGCCAGCAGCTTTTTAGAAAGTCCGGGCTACACCTTC
TRBV5-1	.	TRBJ2-3	.	CASSLGAGPTDTQYF	TGCGCCAGCAGCTTGGGGGCAGGGCCCACAGATACGCAGTATTTT
TRBV11-2	.	TRBJ1-1	.	CASSHPGDTEAFF	TGTGCCAGCAGCCACCCCGGTGACACTGAAGCTTTCTTT
TRBV2	.	TRBJ2-3	TRBD2	CASMLAGITSTDTQYF	TGTGCCAGCATGCTAGCGGGAATAACTAGCACAGATACGCAGTATTTT
TRBV7-3	.	TRBJ2-3	.	CASSDNTDTQYF	TGTGCCAGTAGTGACAACACAGATACGCAGTATTTT
TRBV3-1/TRBV3-2	few	TRBJ2-2	.	CASTWTYTGELFF	TGTGCCAGCACATGGACTTACACCGGGGAGCTGTTTTTT
TRBV9	.	TRBJ1-2	TRBD1	CASSVGTGVNYGYTF	TGTGCCAGCAGCGTCGGGACAGGGGTCAACTATGGCTACACCTTC
TRBV6-8	.	TRBJ1-6	TRBD1	CASSRTGDIPSSYNSPLHF	TGTGCCAGCAGTCGGACAGGGGACATCCCGAGCTCCTATAATTCACCCCTCCACTTT
TRBV3-1/TRBV3-2	.	TRBJ1-1	TRBD1	CASSLLNRGSTFF	TGTGCCAGCAGCCTACTCAACAGGGGGTCGACTTTCTTT
TRBV7-9	.	TRBJ1-2	TRBD1	CASSDRDSRTTEYGYTF	TGTGCCAGCAGCGACCGGGACAGCCGTACTACCGAGTATGGCTACACCTTC
TRBV30	few	TRBJ2-1	.	CAWSTTGNEQFF	TGTGCCTGGAGCACGACTGGGAATGAGCAGTTCTTC
TRBV6-5	.	TRBJ1-1	.	CASSYDRTNTEAFF	TGTGCCAGCAGTTACGATAGAACGAACACTGAAGCTTTCTTT
TRBV3-1/TRBV3-2	.	TRBJ1-1	.	CASSQVEGGSEAFF	TGTGCCAGCAGCCAAGTTGAGGGTGGGTCTGAAGCTTTCTTT
TRBV11-2	.	TRBJ2-5	TRBD2	CASSPTSGGIWETQYF	TGTGCCAGCAGCCCGACTAGCGGGGGGATCTGGGAGACCCAGTACTTC
TRBV10-3	.	TRBJ1-2	TRBD1	CAINELGQGDGYTF	TGTGCCATCAACGAACTAGGACAGGGCGATGGCTACACCTTC
TRBV27	once	TRBJ2-7	.	CATRQGLDEQYF	TGTGCCACCCGGCAGGGTTTGGACGAGCAGTACTTC
TRBV5-3	.	TRBJ1-1	TRBD1	CARSLAHIRDRNTEAFF	TGTGCCAGAAGCTTGGCCCACATCCGGGACAGAAACACTGAAGCTTTCTTT